The 3 T cell receptor beta chains below were found in one sample sequenced in a study of cytomegalovirus exposure and HLA in healthy donors. The primer mix had 60 Vbeta and 13 Jbeta primers. The table came from immunoSEQ multiplex PCR; TCRdb's copy has only in-frame clones and leaves some out. The sample shows 140,000 to 150,000 clones, 9.4% of them seen only once. Input material: PBMCs. All receptors derive from a male donor in good health and CMV-seronegative.

CDR3 in DNA: TGTGCCAGCAGTGGCACCGGGACTAGAGTCTCCGAGCAGTACTTC. This encodes CASSGTGTRVSEQYF. The chain links TRBV2 to TRBJ2-7, with 8 bases aligning to TRBD2. This CDR3 comprises 15 residues. Per germline, CDR1 SNHLY and CDR2 FYNNEI. V dropped 4 bases and J dropped 6; count of bases not matched to a gene: 11.

The rearrangement links TRBV25-1 to TRBJ1-2; 7 nucleotides agree with TRBD1. V gave up 6 bases and J gave up 7 bases; unmatched junction bases: 11. This CDR3 is built from 14 residues. Germline V gene sequence: CDR1 MGHDK, CDR2 SYGVNS. The CDR3 bases are TGTGCCAGCAGGAATACAGGGGCCAGGGGTGGCTACACCTTC. As protein: CASRNTGARGGYTF.

Points on this clone: In this CDR3 the conserved last residue, phenylalanine or tryptophan, is missing, so a read error is likely. J is TRBJ1-1 and V is TRBV28, with unresolved D. The ends were cut back, 1 base at V and 0 bases at J, with 9 bases in the middle. The CDR3 extends over 15 amino acids. Germline CDR1 is MDHEN and CDR2 is SYDVKM. The CDR3 sequence is CASSLFGGLNTEAFV. The DNA of the CDR3 is TGTGCCAGCAGTTTATTTGGAGGGTTGAACACTGAAGCTTTCGTT.